These 8 T cell receptor beta chains share one sample of origin, sequenced in a study of cytomegalovirus exposure and HLA in healthy donors. Vbeta (60) and Jbeta (13) primers were used in the PCR. This table comes from immunoSEQ multiplex PCR, and its TCRdb copy is limited to in-frame clones, with some not included. Seen here are about 140,000 clones, about 64% observed once, and the top ten hold 2% to 3%. The sequencing sample was made of PBMCs. The origin of the receptors is a woman aged 40-49 years in good health and CMV-seronegative.

The chain employs TRBV5-6 and TRBJ2-7; 7 bases are shared with TRBD2. CDR1 and CDR2 from the germline V gene are SGHDT and YYEEEE. This CDR3 region has 15 residues. The J segment lost 1 base and the V segment lost 3 bases, leaving 7 bases of the junction unmatched. CDR3 amino acids: CASSSGGFPSYEQYF. The CDR3 bases are TGTGCCAGCAGCTCCGGGGGGTTCCCGTCCTACGAGCAGTACTTC.

The chain is built from TRBV6-5 and TRBJ1-2; 9 nucleotides line up with TRBD1. This CDR3 is 13 amino acids long. The germline CDR1 and CDR2 sequences are MNHEY and SVGAGI. V was pared by 6 bases and J by 2 bases, with 1 base of the junction left unmatched. CDR3 coding DNA: TGTGCCAGCAGCGGACAGGGGAACTATGGCTACACCTTC. It translates to CASSGQGNYGYTF.

The chain links TRBV18 to TRBJ1-2; perhaps TRBD1 as D (5 bases). The length of the CDR3 is 14 residues. In germline, CDR1 is KGHSH, CDR2 LQKENI. V shed 3 bases and J shed 5 bases, with 13 bases lying between them. The CDR3 DNA sequence: TGTGCCAGCTCACCGGAAGGGGAAGGTTATGGCTACACCTTC. This translates into CASSPEGEGYGYTF. The whole variable domain, remainder taken from reference TRBV18 and TRBJ1-2, is NAGVMQNPRHLVRRRGQEARLRCSPMKGHSHVYWYRQLPEEGLKFMVYLQKENIIDESGMPKERFSAEFPKEGPSILRIQQVVRGDSAAYFCASSPEGEGYGYTFGSGTRLTVV.

This clone came up once. The chain uses TRBV28 and TRBJ2-7; no clear D gene. CDR3 length equals 14 residues. The V gene lost 6 bases and the J gene lost 5 bases, with 17 bases spanning the gap. The germline CDR1 and CDR2 sequences are MDHEN and SYDVKM. The CDR3 DNA is TGTGCCAGCAGCCCCCGTCTAGGAACGCACGAGCAGTACTTC. Its translation is CASSPRLGTHEQYF.

This chain joins TRBV30 and TRBJ2-3; a possible D gene is TRBD2 (6 bases). CDR3 length equals 15 residues. Germline lookup yields CDR1 GTSNPN and CDR2 SVGIG (reference sequence). V was cut by 2 bases and J by 6 bases, with 18 bases left in between. This CDR3 is CAWSPMGTFGDTQYF. CDR3 DNA sequence: TGTGCCTGGAGTCCCATGGGGACTTTCGGGGATACGCAGTATTTT.

This clone has only a few counts. The rearrangement links TRBV2 to TRBJ1-1; D is possibly TRBD1 (5 bases). The CDR3 length is 13 residues. Germline assignment: CDR1 SNHLY and CDR2 FYNNEI. Trimming pared 6 bases from V and 10 bases from J, leaving 18 bases between. CDR3 protein: CASSLDSSGGAFF. The CDR3 DNA follows: TGTGCCAGCAGCCTAGACTCTTCCGGGGGAGCTTTCTTT.

V is TRBV30 and J is TRBJ2-7; 9 nucleotides match TRBD1. V trimming: 3 bases; J trimming: 4 bases; junction bases outside the gene matches: 7. Germline V gives CDR1 GTSNPN, CDR2 SVGIG (reference sequence). This CDR3 is built from 14 residues. CDR3 in DNA: TGTGCCTGGAGGCCCGGGACAGGGAGATACGAGCAGTACTTC. It translates to CAWRPGTGRYEQYF.

The chain combines TRBV10-3 with TRBJ2-7, with TRBD1 matching over 9 bases. The CDR3 consists of 16 residues. Per the germline V gene, CDR1 is ENHRY and CDR2 is SYGVKD. After removal of 0 bases from V and 0 bases from J, the junction contained 3 bases not matched to a gene. CDR3 protein: CAISESGTGPSYEQYF. CDR3 nucleotide sequence: TGTGCCATCAGTGAGTCTGGGACAGGGCCCTCCTACGAGCAGTACTTC.